This TCR beta chain was sequenced in a study of CD8+CD57+ T cells in acquired aplastic anemia. The wider study: Average DNA yield from sorted CD4+ and CD8+ cells was around 3.2 ug.

According to the study, genomic DNA was the template for TCR beta VDJ and CDR3 profiling. One entry per CDR3 protein results from TCRdb running MiXCR on the reads. The sample consists of around 430,000 distinct CDR3 sequences, approximately 32% of them appearing once. Patients selected for sequencing had displayed CD8+CD57+ cell expansion by flow cytometry. The junction had 8 bases not matched to a gene; V was cut back by 6 bases and J by 6 bases. CDR1 and CDR2 (germline): MNHNS, SASEGT. The CDR3 totals 14 residues. This clonotype was counted at least ten times. This TCR derives from a human donor with aplastic anemia. Material for sequencing was sorted CD4+, CD8+, or CD8+CD57+ T cells (not recorded which) from PBMCs. The gene calls are TRBV6-1 and TRBJ1-2, with 9 bases matching TRBD1. The CDR3 region has the DNA TGTGCCAGCAGGACTCCTCGACAGGGGGATGGCTACACCTTC. Amino acids: CASRTPRQGDGYTF.